Listed below are T cell receptor beta chains from one sample, sequenced in a study of PD-1 blockade in classical Hodgkin lymphoma. The table came from immunoSEQ multiplex PCR; TCRdb's copy has only in-frame clones and leaves some out. The table has 15,000 to 20,000 clones, about 87% seen once. The sample in question was CD8+ T cells from blood, obtained before the fourth cycle of nivolumab. These receptor sequences come from a human donor with classical Hodgkin lymphoma. Both conserved end residues are part of each CDR3. The order of the fields is D gene, J gene, clone size, V gene, CDR3 protein, CDR3 DNA. A D gene is named only where the DNA matches it firmly. The size field is filled for only some rows; it gives once, few, many or a size class.

D gene: NA
J gene: TRBJ2-7
clone size: NA
V gene: TRBV19
CDR3 protein: CASTFGGSSYEQYF
CDR3 DNA: TGTGCCAGTACCTTTGGGGGGAGCTCCTACGAGCAGTACTTC

D gene: TRBD2
J gene: TRBJ2-7
clone size: NA
V gene: TRBV29-1
CDR3 protein: CSAASGSQYEQYF
CDR3 DNA: TGCAGCGCTGCTAGCGGGAGTCAATACGAGCAGTACTTC

D gene: TRBD1
J gene: TRBJ2-6
clone size: NA
V gene: TRBV4-1
CDR3 protein: CASSQTGVTGANVLTF
CDR3 DNA: TGCGCCAGCAGCCAGACAGGGGTCACTGGGGCCAACGTCCTGACTTTC

D gene: NA
J gene: TRBJ2-7
clone size: NA
V gene: TRBV4-1
CDR3 protein: CASSQVSSVSYEQYF
CDR3 DNA: TGCGCCAGCAGCCAAGTGTCAAGCGTTTCCTACGAGCAGTACTTC

D gene: TRBD2
J gene: TRBJ2-7
clone size: NA
V gene: TRBV19
CDR3 protein: CASSPTSGAYEQYF
CDR3 DNA: TGTGCCAGTAGCCCCACTAGCGGGGCTTACGAGCAGTACTTC

D gene: TRBD1
J gene: TRBJ2-7
clone size: NA
V gene: TRBV10-3
CDR3 protein: CAISDFRQGLAYEQYF
CDR3 DNA: TGTGCCATCAGTGACTTCCGACAGGGGCTAGCCTACGAGCAGTACTTC

D gene: NA
J gene: TRBJ1-1
clone size: NA
V gene: TRBV7-9
CDR3 protein: CASSLELGTNTEAFF
CDR3 DNA: TGTGCCAGCAGCTTAGAACTTGGAACGAACACTGAAGCTTTCTTT

D gene: NA
J gene: TRBJ2-7
clone size: NA
V gene: TRBV10-3
CDR3 protein: CAIRDGSTAYEQYF
CDR3 DNA: TGTGCCATCAGGGACGGGAGTACTGCCTACGAGCAGTACTTC

D gene: TRBD2
J gene: TRBJ2-5
clone size: NA
V gene: TRBV6-5
CDR3 protein: CASSYPGGETQYF
CDR3 DNA: TGTGCCAGCAGTTACCCCGGGGGGGAGACCCAGTACTTC

D gene: TRBD1
J gene: TRBJ1-1
clone size: NA
V gene: TRBV28
CDR3 protein: CASSLQGASGTEAFF
CDR3 DNA: TGTGCCAGCAGTTTGCAGGGGGCATCGGGCACTGAAGCTTTCTTT

D gene: NA
J gene: TRBJ2-1
clone size: NA
V gene: TRBV7-2
CDR3 protein: CASSFLAVYNEQFF
CDR3 DNA: TGTGCCAGCAGCTTTTTAGCTGTCTACAATGAGCAGTTCTTC

D gene: NA
J gene: TRBJ1-1
clone size: NA
V gene: TRBV5-6
CDR3 protein: CATQTALNTEAFF
CDR3 DNA: TGTGCCACCCAAACAGCGCTGAACACTGAAGCTTTCTTT

D gene: TRBD2
J gene: TRBJ2-3
clone size: once
V gene: TRBV28
CDR3 protein: CAAETSGSLETDTQYF
CDR3 DNA: TGTGCCGCGGAGACTAGCGGGAGTCTGGAGACAGATACGCAGTATTTT

D gene: NA
J gene: TRBJ1-5
clone size: NA
V gene: TRBV30
CDR3 protein: CAWSPPDLSNQPQHF
CDR3 DNA: TGTGCCTGGAGCCCACCGGACCTCAGCAATCAGCCCCAGCATTTT

D gene: TRBD2
J gene: TRBJ2-1
clone size: NA
V gene: TRBV9
CDR3 protein: CASTEGTSGHNEQFF
CDR3 DNA: TGTGCCAGCACGGAGGGGACTAGCGGACACAATGAGCAGTTCTTC

D gene: TRBD1
J gene: TRBJ1-5
clone size: few
V gene: TRBV19
CDR3 protein: CASSTHGDRGINQPQHF
CDR3 DNA: TGTGCCAGTAGTACACATGGGGACAGGGGGATCAATCAGCCCCAGCATTTT

D gene: TRBD2
J gene: TRBJ2-1
clone size: NA
V gene: TRBV5-1
CDR3 protein: CASSLARTSGFYEQFF
CDR3 DNA: TGCGCCAGCAGCTTGGCCCGGACTAGCGGGTTCTATGAGCAGTTCTTC

D gene: NA
J gene: TRBJ2-5
clone size: NA
V gene: TRBV5-6
CDR3 protein: CASSLGRETQYF
CDR3 DNA: TGTGCCAGCAGCTTGGGACGTGAGACCCAGTACTTC

D gene: TRBD1
J gene: TRBJ1-2
clone size: NA
V gene: TRBV7-2
CDR3 protein: CASSTDRVYDYGYTF
CDR3 DNA: TGTGCCAGCAGCACCGACAGGGTTTACGACTATGGCTACACCTTC

D gene: NA
J gene: TRBJ2-7
clone size: NA
V gene: TRBV27
CDR3 protein: CASSDAGNSGYEQYF
CDR3 DNA: TGTGCCAGCAGTGACGCAGGGAATTCAGGCTACGAGCAGTACTTC

D gene: NA
J gene: TRBJ2-3
clone size: NA
V gene: TRBV5-6
CDR3 protein: CASSLGTTTQYF
CDR3 DNA: TGTGCCAGCAGCCTCGGGACAACCACGCAGTATTTT

D gene: TRBD1
J gene: TRBJ1-2
clone size: NA
V gene: TRBV6-1
CDR3 protein: CATKGADYGYTF
CDR3 DNA: TGTGCCACCAAGGGGGCTGACTATGGCTACACCTTC

D gene: TRBD1
J gene: TRBJ2-7
clone size: once
V gene: TRBV11-2
CDR3 protein: CASSPRDRGYEQYF
CDR3 DNA: TGTGCCAGCAGCCCAAGGGACAGGGGGTACGAGCAGTACTTC

D gene: TRBD1
J gene: TRBJ1-1
clone size: NA
V gene: TRBV6-5
CDR3 protein: CASSYGSGGNTEAFF
CDR3 DNA: TGTGCCAGCAGTTACGGCTCAGGGGGCAACACTGAAGCTTTCTTT

D gene: TRBD1
J gene: TRBJ1-2
clone size: NA
V gene: TRBV28
CDR3 protein: CASSSPAQGAANYGYTF
CDR3 DNA: TGTGCCAGCAGTTCCCCCGCCCAGGGGGCTGCTAACTATGGCTACACCTTC

D gene: TRBD1
J gene: TRBJ1-1
clone size: NA
V gene: TRBV7-8
CDR3 protein: CASSINRGVHTEAFF
CDR3 DNA: TGTGCCAGCAGCATCAACAGGGGAGTGCACACTGAAGCTTTCTTT

D gene: NA
J gene: TRBJ1-5
clone size: NA
V gene: TRBV6-6
CDR3 protein: CASSYSQGYQPQHF
CDR3 DNA: TGTGCCAGCAGTTACTCGCAGGGGTATCAGCCCCAGCATTTT

D gene: NA
J gene: TRBJ1-2
clone size: NA
V gene: TRBV5-1
CDR3 protein: CASSSWLGTNEGGYTF
CDR3 DNA: TGCGCCAGCAGCTCCTGGCTCGGGACAAATGAGGGTGGCTACACCTTC

D gene: TRBD2
J gene: TRBJ2-7
clone size: NA
V gene: TRBV27
CDR3 protein: CASGPAGSYEQYF
CDR3 DNA: TGTGCCAGCGGGCCAGCGGGGTCCTACGAGCAGTACTTC

D gene: NA
J gene: TRBJ1-3
clone size: NA
V gene: TRBV5-4
CDR3 protein: CASSLDFSGNTIYF
CDR3 DNA: TGTGCCAGCAGCTTGGATTTCTCTGGAAACACCATATATTTT

D gene: NA
J gene: TRBJ2-1
clone size: NA
V gene: TRBV27
CDR3 protein: CASSRHGIEQFF
CDR3 DNA: TGTGCCAGCAGCCGACACGGGATTGAGCAGTTCTTC

D gene: NA
J gene: TRBJ1-4
clone size: NA
V gene: TRBV28
CDR3 protein: CASSLEFLGGSHEKLFF
CDR3 DNA: TGTGCCAGCAGTTTAGAATTCTTGGGAGGGTCGCATGAAAAACTGTTTTTT

D gene: TRBD1
J gene: TRBJ2-1
clone size: NA
V gene: TRBV11-1
CDR3 protein: CASSLARTGGSNEQFF
CDR3 DNA: TGTGCCAGCAGCTTAGCGAGGACAGGGGGGTCCAATGAGCAGTTCTTC

D gene: TRBD1
J gene: TRBJ2-3
clone size: NA
V gene: TRBV18
CDR3 protein: CASSPGTGRTDTQYF
CDR3 DNA: TGTGCCAGCTCACCCGGGACAGGGAGGACAGATACGCAGTATTTT

D gene: TRBD2
J gene: TRBJ2-7
clone size: few
V gene: TRBV6-5
CDR3 protein: CASSYSNGLAGTEQYF
CDR3 DNA: TGTGCCAGCAGTTACTCGAATGGACTAGCGGGGACCGAGCAGTACTTC

D gene: TRBD2
J gene: TRBJ2-7
clone size: NA
V gene: TRBV6-5
CDR3 protein: CASSPGLRYEQYF
CDR3 DNA: TGTGCCAGCAGTCCGGGACTAAGGTACGAGCAGTACTTC

D gene: NA
J gene: TRBJ1-2
clone size: NA
V gene: TRBV6-5
CDR3 protein: CASSYSDSALYGYTF
CDR3 DNA: TGTGCCAGCAGTTACTCGGACAGCGCTCTCTATGGCTACACCTTC

D gene: NA
J gene: TRBJ2-1
clone size: NA
V gene: TRBV15
CDR3 protein: CATSNEVSYNEQFF
CDR3 DNA: TGTGCCACCAGCAACGAGGTCTCCTACAATGAGCAGTTCTTC

D gene: NA
J gene: TRBJ2-5
clone size: NA
V gene: TRBV27
CDR3 protein: CASSPNVRGLAQETQYF
CDR3 DNA: TGTGCCAGCAGTCCTAACGTCAGGGGATTGGCACAAGAGACCCAGTACTTC

D gene: TRBD1
J gene: TRBJ2-7
clone size: few
V gene: TRBV19
CDR3 protein: CASSITGGSYEQYF
CDR3 DNA: TGTGCCAGTAGTATAACAGGGGGAAGCTACGAGCAGTACTTC

D gene: TRBD2
J gene: TRBJ2-3
clone size: once
V gene: TRBV19
CDR3 protein: CASSTQLAGEAVGTSTDTQYF
CDR3 DNA: TGTGCCAGTAGTACCCAACTAGCGGGAGAAGCGGTGGGTACTAGCACAGATACGCAGTATTTT

D gene: NA
J gene: TRBJ2-1
clone size: NA
V gene: TRBV10-3
CDR3 protein: CAIKAALGQFF
CDR3 DNA: TGTGCCATCAAGGCCGCCTTGGGGCAGTTCTTC

D gene: TRBD2
J gene: TRBJ2-1
clone size: once
V gene: TRBV27
CDR3 protein: CASSFTAGSYNEQFF
CDR3 DNA: TGTGCCAGCAGTTTCACAGCGGGGTCCTACAATGAGCAGTTCTTC

D gene: NA
J gene: TRBJ2-5
clone size: NA
V gene: TRBV11-2
CDR3 protein: CASSLGSRSGETQHF
CDR3 DNA: TGTGCCAGCAGCTTAGGGAGCCGAAGTGGAGAGACCCAGCACTTC

D gene: NA
J gene: TRBJ1-1
clone size: once
V gene: TRBV28
CDR3 protein: CASIAYKRTEAFF
CDR3 DNA: TGTGCCAGCATTGCCTATAAGAGGACTGAAGCTTTCTTT

D gene: NA
J gene: TRBJ1-5
clone size: few
V gene: TRBV10-1
CDR3 protein: CASSDGLNQPQHF
CDR3 DNA: TGCGCCAGCAGTGATGGGCTGAATCAGCCCCAGCATTTT

D gene: NA
J gene: TRBJ2-1
clone size: NA
V gene: TRBV9
CDR3 protein: CASSDHIVFDDNEQFF
CDR3 DNA: TGTGCCAGCAGCGATCACATAGTCTTCGACGACAATGAGCAGTTCTTC